This T cell receptor (beta chain) was profiled in a study of blood T cell repertoires in COVID-19. On the study more broadly: Samples came from the United States, Italy and Spain, spanning acute and convalescent COVID-19.

Original processing methods: Estimated nucleated cell counts came from reference gene primer amplification. The method was immunoSEQ multiplex PCR; TCRdb's version includes in-frame clones alone and lacks a portion of them. That table supplies the V and J calls and clone size; D and trimming were determined from the DNA. The repertoire holds more than 35,000 clones, with around 85% as singletons. The CDR3 length is 14 residues. J gave up 3 bases and V 8 bases, and 7 bases lay outside the gene matches. The V gene's germline CDR1 is MNHEY and CDR2 SVGAGI. Sequencing input: peripheral blood. The chain combines TRBV6-5 with TRBJ1-5; the match to TRBD1 covers 7 bases. This sequence originates from a human donor in a cohort sampled during active COVID-19. CDR3 nucleotides: TGTGCCAGCGGACCCGGGACAGTCAATCAGCCCCAGCATTTT. Amino acid sequence: CASGPGTVNQPQHF.